Each of the 23 T cell receptor beta chains below was sequenced from the same sample in a study of human T cells and chemical hapten exposure. TCRdb reprocessed the 5' RACE reads with MiXCR, giving one entry per CDR3 protein. The sample carries 70,000 to 85,000 distinct CDR3 sequences, roughly 15% recorded once. Blood, whole and unfractionated, served as the source for total RNA extraction. The receptors shown here come from a female donor in good health.

In DNA form, the CDR3 reads TGTGCAGCAGCAAAGAGGACAGGACACTCCTACGAGCAGTACTTC. Its protein is CAAAKRTGHSYEQYF. The rearrangement uses TRBV21-1 and TRBJ2-7; TRBD1 is the table's D call, not checked against the DNA. TRBV21-1 is noted as a pseudogene. The CDR3 has 15 residues.

This clonotype has only a few counts. V gene TRBV20-1 combines with J gene TRBJ2-7; D gene unclear. V lost 5 bases and J 3 bases, leaving 11 bases between the germline ends. Germline loops: CDR1 DFQATT, CDR2 SNEGSKA (reference sequence). The CDR3 runs to 12 residues. This CDR3 reads CSAERADYEQYF. Here the CDR3 DNA reads TGCAGTGCTGAAAGGGCCGACTACGAGCAGTACTTC.

The sample holds a few counts of this clonotype. The rearrangement links TRBV30 to TRBJ2-7, with a tentative D call TRBD2 (6 bases). CDR1 is GTSNPN and CDR2 is SVGIG in the germline V gene (reference sequence). The CDR3 sequence is 11 residues long. The V and J ends lost 0 bases and 6 bases respectively, with 6 bases between them. The DNA of the CDR3 is TGTGCCTGGAGTGTCGGGGGCGAGCAGTACTTC. Its protein is CAWSVGGEQYF. The full variable domain, with the rest looked up from reference TRBV30 and TRBJ2-7, is SQTIHQWPATLVQPVGSPLSLECTVEGTSNPNLYWYRQAAGRGLQLLFYSVGIGQISSEVPQNLSASRPQDRQFILSSKKLLLSDSGFYLCAWSVGGEQYFGPGTRLTVT.

This clonotype was detected a few times. The rearrangement uses TRBV28 and TRBJ2-3, with 8 bases aligning to TRBD1. This CDR3 is built from 14 residues. V trimming: 5 bases; J trimming: 5 bases; junction bases outside the gene matches: 6. The germline gives CDR1 MDHEN, CDR2 SYDVKM. Here the CDR3 DNA reads TGTGCCAGCAGTCAATGGGGACAGGAAGATACGCAGTATTTT. It translates to CASSQWGQEDTQYF.

J is TRBJ2-1 and V is TRBV11-2; no clear D gene. In germline, CDR1 is SGHAT, CDR2 FQNNGV. V shed 1 base and J shed 9 bases, with 10 bases lying between them. This CDR3 region has 13 residues. CDR3 in DNA: TGTGCCAGCAGCTTAGTTGAGGCTAGTGAGCAGTTCTTC. This translates into CASSLVEASEQFF.

This clonotype was seen many times. J is TRBJ1-6 and V is TRBV7-9; D unresolved. Germline CDR1 and CDR2: SEHNR and FQNEAQ (reference sequence). The CDR3 sequence is 13 residues long. With 2 bases removed from V and 6 bases from J, the gap between germline ends came to 5 bases. CDR3 loop: CASSLSPNSPLHF. CDR3 bases: TGTGCCAGCAGCTTATCCCCTAATTCACCCCTCCACTTT. The entire variable domain, with the rest obtained from reference TRBV7-9 and TRBJ1-6, is as follows: DTGVSQNPRHKITKRGQNVTFRCDPISEHNRLYWYRQTLGQGPEFLTYFQNEAQLEKSRLLSDRFSAERPKGSFSTLEIQRTEQGDSAMYLCASSLSPNSPLHFGNGTRLTVT.

The CDR3 nucleotides read TGTGCCAGCAGCTTAGGGGTACGGGGAAAAGGAGATACGCAGTATTTT. Residues: CASSLGVRGKGDTQYF. The rearrangement joins TRBV11-3 to TRBJ2-3; perhaps TRBD2 as D (5 bases). V lost 1 base, J lost 5 bases, and 16 bases lay in between. Germline V gives CDR1 SGHNT, CDR2 YENEEA. The CDR3 runs to 16 residues.

The rearrangement links TRBV5-1 to TRBJ2-7; 8 nucleotides line up with TRBD1. This CDR3 region has 13 residues. Germline V gene sequence: CDR1 SGHRS, CDR2 YFSETQ. With 4 bases clipped from V and 3 bases from J, the junction kept 3 bases outside the gene matches. CDR3 sequence reads: CASSKDRVYEQYF. The CDR3 nucleotides read TGCGCCAGCAGCAAGGACAGGGTCTACGAGCAGTACTTC.

Only a few counts were recorded for this clonotype. V is TRBV7-2 and J is TRBJ1-1; TRBD1 is a possible D gene (5 bases). Deletions cut 1 base from V and 4 bases from J, with 7 bases between. Looked up from germline, CDR1 is SGHTA and CDR2 is FQGNSA. The CDR3 spans 13 residues. The CDR3 nucleotides are TGTGCCAGCAGCTTAGGACAGATCACTGAAGCTTTCTTT. This gives the protein CASSLGQITEAFF.

This clonotype has more than one count but fewer than ten. The chain has TRBV11-2 and TRBJ2-1, with D perhaps TRBD1 or TRBD2 (5 bases each). Germline lookup yields CDR1 SGHAT and CDR2 FQNNGV. Trimming cost V 6 bases and J 0 bases, with 15 bases left between them. There are 16 residues in the CDR3. The CDR3 coding sequence is TGTGCCAGCAGTCGGAGGTCAGACAGCTCCTACAATGAGCAGTTCTTC. Protein sequence: CASSRRSDSSYNEQFF.

The sample holds a few counts of this clonotype. The V gene is TRBV7-2, the J gene TRBJ2-2, with D hard to call. Germline CDR1 and CDR2: SGHTA and FQGNSA. CDR3 length: 15 amino acids. V was clipped by 1 base and J by 0 bases, with 6 bases between them. DNA for the CDR3: TGTGCCAGCAGCTTAGGACTCCCGAACACCGGGGAGCTGTTTTTT. This encodes CASSLGLPNTGELFF. Full variable domain (outside the CDR3, taken from reference TRBV7-2 and TRBJ2-2): GAGVSQSPSNKVTEKGKDVELRCDPISGHTALYWYRQSLGQGLEFLIYFQGNSAPDKSGLPSDRFSAERTGGSVSTLTIQRTQQEDSAVYLCASSLGLPNTGELFFGEGSRLTVL.

V is TRBV7-2 and J is TRBJ2-3, with D maybe TRBD1 (5 bases). This CDR3 is 16 amino acids long. Germline loops: CDR1 SGHTA, CDR2 FQGNSA. Trimming took off 1 base at V and 0 bases at J, with 11 bases between the two ends. CDR3 sequence (DNA): TGTGCCAGCAGCTTAGTAGGGGTTGGCAGCACAGATACGCAGTATTTT. Encoded protein: CASSLVGVGSTDTQYF. The whole variable domain, remainder taken from reference TRBV7-2 and TRBJ2-3, is GAGVSQSPSNKVTEKGKDVELRCDPISGHTALYWYRQSLGQGLEFLIYFQGNSAPDKSGLPSDRFSAERTGGSVSTLTIQRTQQEDSAVYLCASSLVGVGSTDTQYFGPGTRLTVL.

J is TRBJ2-5 and V is TRBV20-1, with 8 bases that match TRBD1. The junction had 4 bases not matched to a gene; V was cut back by 5 bases and J by 5 bases. CDR3 length: 12 residues. Germline lookup yields CDR1 DFQATT and CDR2 SNEGSKA (reference sequence). The CDR3 protein is CSARQGIETQYF. The CDR3 nucleotides read TGCAGTGCTCGACAGGGGATCGAGACCCAGTACTTC.

This clonotype has only a few counts. The gene calls are TRBV4-1 and TRBJ1-1; no reliable D call. CDR1 and CDR2 from the germline V gene are MGHRA and YSYEKL. The CDR3 runs to 13 residues. V was shortened by 0 bases and J by 2 bases, with 4 bases between the two germline ends. The CDR3 sequence is CASSQEFNTEAFF. The CDR3 DNA is TGCGCCAGCAGCCAAGAATTCAACACTGAAGCTTTCTTT.

The chain employs TRBV6-2 or TRBV6-3 and TRBJ2-5, with 9 bases lining up with TRBD2. CDR3 length: 13 residues. Germline V gene data show CDR1 as MNHEY and CDR2 as SVGEGT. V dropped 8 bases and J dropped 2; count of bases not matched to a gene: 3. The CDR3 sequence: CASYSGGQETQYF. The CDR3 nucleotides are TGTGCCAGCTATAGCGGGGGTCAAGAGACCCAGTACTTC.

This clonotype was seen a few times. This sequence joins TRBV5-5 and TRBJ2-2; a possible D gene is TRBD2 (6 bases). This CDR3 has 13 residues. Trimming took off 4 bases at V and 5 bases at J, with 9 bases between the two ends. CDR1 SGHKS and CDR2 YYEKEE come from the germline V gene (reference sequence). The CDR3 loop is CASSDGRTGELFF. The CDR3 DNA sequence: TGTGCCAGCAGCGACGGGAGAACCGGGGAGCTGTTTTTT.

This clonotype has just a few counts. The CDR3: CASSFRLAGVAEQFF. DNA for the CDR3: TGTGCCAGCAGCTTCCGACTAGCGGGAGTAGCTGAGCAGTTCTTC. The J gene is TRBJ2-1, the V gene TRBV7-2; 12 nucleotides line up with TRBD2. J gave up 9 bases and V 3 bases, and 6 bases lay outside the gene matches. CDR3 size: 15 residues. Germline V lookup: CDR1 SGHTA, CDR2 FQGNSA.

This rearrangement joins TRBV7-9 to TRBJ2-1, with TRBD2 matching over 11 bases. The V gene's germline CDR1 is SEHNR and CDR2 FQNEAQ (reference sequence). The J segment lost 10 bases and the V segment lost 5 bases, leaving 7 bases of the junction unmatched. CDR3 length equals 14 residues. CDR3 bases: TGTGCCAGCAGCGTTGGGACTAGCGGTGGAGAGCAGTTCTTC. It codes for CASSVGTSGGEQFF.

V is TRBV4-3 and J is TRBJ1-4, with 7 positions matching TRBD1. From germline, CDR1 is LGHNA and CDR2 YSLEER. This CDR3 is built from 15 residues. V dropped 3 bases and J dropped 1; count of bases not matched to a gene: 2. CDR3 region: CASSQRQGTNEKLFF. The CDR3, as DNA: TGCGCCAGCAGCCAGCGACAGGGAACTAATGAAAAACTGTTTTTT.

This rearrangement joins TRBV3-1 to TRBJ2-2; D not certain. Germline V gene sequence: CDR1 LGHDT, CDR2 YNNKEL (reference sequence). V shed 6 bases and J shed 4 bases, with 12 bases lying between them. The CDR3 has 14 amino acids. CDR3 loop: CASRAILFTGELFF. The CDR3 nucleotides read TGTGCCAGCAGAGCCATTCTCTTCACCGGGGAGCTGTTTTTT.

The chain couples TRBV12-3 or TRBV12-4 to TRBJ1-1; D possibly corresponds to TRBD1 (5 bases). There are 13 residues in the CDR3. The V end lost 6 bases, the J end lost 4 bases, and 12 bases lay between the germline ends. CDR3 in amino acids: CASSTRQLTEAFF. The CDR3 bases are TGTGCCAGCAGCACTCGACAGCTCACTGAAGCTTTCTTT.

This clonotype has more than one count but fewer than ten. V gene TRBV2 combines with J gene TRBJ2-3; D is unclear. CDR1 and CDR2 from the germline V gene are SNHLY and FYNNEI. Trimming took 10 bases from V and 1 from J, leaving 9 bases between them. The CDR3 runs 12 residues. Here the CDR3 reads CATKRGTDTQYF. The CDR3 region has the DNA TGTGCCACCAAACGGGGCACAGATACGCAGTATTTT.

This clonotype was detected only a few times. V usage is TRBV10-3 and J usage is TRBJ1-5, with 9 bases that match TRBD1. Germline CDR1 reads ENHRY; CDR2 reads SYGVKD. This CDR3 region has 15 residues. The ends lost 2 bases at V and 4 bases at J; junction bases unmatched: 3. In nucleotides, the CDR3 is TGTGCCATCAGTGAGGGGACAGGGAAAAATCAGCCCCAGCATTTT. Translation: CAISEGTGKNQPQHF.